The rows below give T cell receptor beta chains drawn from one sample of a study of control samples from healthy donors and cancer patients. Sequencing used immunoSEQ multiplex PCR; TCRdb keeps in-frame clones, though not all of them. The table shows roughly 140,000 clones, with approximately 93% occurring only once. The sample comprised blood. The receptor set was obtained from a man between 50 and 59 years old in good health. Each CDR3 is given with its conserved first and last residue. Fields, in order: D gene, CDR3 length, J gene, V gene, clone size, CDR3 DNA, CDR3 protein. D genes are given only for firm matches. Clone size is not always given. Where it is, it says once, few, many or a class for expanded clones.

D: NA
length: 13
J: TRBJ1-3
V: TRBV6-5
size: NA
DNA: TGTGCCAGCAGCCGCGGGGGAGGAAACACCATATATTTT
CDR3: CASSRGGGNTIYF

D: NA
length: 15
J: TRBJ1-1
V: TRBV28
size: NA
DNA: TGTGCCAGCAGGACGAGCGCGGCAGAAAACACTGAAGCTTTCTTT
CDR3: CASRTSAAENTEAFF

D: NA
length: 13
J: TRBJ1-5
V: TRBV12-5
size: NA
DNA: TGTGCTAGTGGTTCGGGCCCAAATCAGCCCCAGCATTTT
CDR3: CASGSGPNQPQHF

D: NA
length: 14
J: TRBJ1-3
V: TRBV10-1
size: NA
DNA: TGCGCCAGCAGTGGGGAGATCTCTGGAAACACCATATATTTT
CDR3: CASSGEISGNTIYF

D: NA
length: 15
J: TRBJ2-2
V: TRBV3-1/TRBV3-2
size: NA
DNA: TGTGCCAGCAGCCAAGGCAGCGGGAACACCGGGGAGCTGTTTTTT
CDR3: CASSQGSGNTGELFF

D: TRBD2
length: 15
J: TRBJ2-3
V: TRBV5-4
size: once
DNA: TGTGCCAGCAGCTGGACTAGCGGGAGTTCAGATACGCAGTATTTT
CDR3: CASSWTSGSSDTQYF

D: NA
length: 14
J: TRBJ2-5
V: TRBV19
size: NA
DNA: TGTGCCAGTAGTATAGTTTCACGTGACGGCAGACAGTACTTC
CDR3: CASSIVSRDGRQYF

D: TRBD1
length: 15
J: TRBJ2-7
V: TRBV6-5
size: NA
DNA: TGTGCCAGCAGTCCCTCAGGGGGACCTCGATTCGAGCAGTACTTC
CDR3: CASSPSGGPRFEQYF

D: NA
length: 15
J: TRBJ2-2
V: TRBV5-4
size: once
DNA: TGTGCCAGCAGCTTGCTGACTACCAACACCGGGGAGCTGTTTTTT
CDR3: CASSLLTTNTGELFF

D: TRBD2
length: 14
J: TRBJ2-5
V: TRBV6-1
size: NA
DNA: TGTGCCAGCAGTGAACGGGGAGGGTGGGAGACCCAGTACTTC
CDR3: CASSERGGWETQYF